Listed below are T cell receptor beta chains from one sample, sequenced in a study of cytomegalovirus exposure and HLA in healthy donors. Libraries were prepared by immunoSEQ multiplex PCR; TCRdb keeps only in-frame clonotypes and omits some of them. The sample consists of about 360,000 clones, just over 85% of them appearing once. The sample consisted of PBMCs. The receptors were gathered from a woman aged 18-29 years in good health and CMV-seronegative. The CDR3 runs from the conserved cysteine through the conserved F or W. A D gene is named only where the DNA matches it firmly.

v_gene	d_gene	j_gene	len	CDR3aa
TRBV7-2	TRBD1	TRBJ2-1	13	CASSSTGDNEQFF
TRBV28	-	TRBJ1-2	17	CASSLLGGDTRGYGYTF
TRBV25-1	-	TRBJ2-1	12	CASSEGLHEQFF
TRBV25-1	-	TRBJ1-1	13	CASSEPSLTEAFF
TRBV9	-	TRBJ1-1	16	CASSVDSGQADTEAFF
TRBV4-2	TRBD1	TRBJ1-5	15	CASSPRTGGNQPQHF
TRBV10-3	-	TRBJ1-2	14	CAIRLLTGPYGYTF
TRBV25-1	-	TRBJ1-1	14	CASSEGRGNTEAFF
TRBV6-1	-	TRBJ2-5	14	CASSELMGGETQYF
TRBV11-2	-	TRBJ1-3	15	CASSLTGLSGNTIYF
TRBV6-1	-	TRBJ2-7	13	CASTRAESDEQYF
TRBV28	-	TRBJ2-7	15	CASSLRGRRSYEQYF
TRBV7-8	TRBD2	TRBJ2-1	17	CASSLASGLAVYNEQFF
TRBV4-1	TRBD2	TRBJ2-7	17	CASRRLAGNSPGDEQYF
TRBV27	-	TRBJ2-7	14	CASSLPQGSNEQYF
TRBV9	-	TRBJ2-1	15	CASSVELEVYNEQFF
TRBV9	-	TRBJ2-7	13	CASSVALSGEQYF
TRBV5-4	-	TRBJ1-6	16	CASSLLQGSYNSPLHF
TRBV5-1	-	TRBJ1-2	14	CASSLVLPDYGYTF
TRBV10-1	-	TRBJ1-6	22	CASSESKGGPPNLSSYNSPLHF
TRBV11-2	-	TRBJ2-7	13	CASSTPPGNEQYF
TRBV19	-	TRBJ2-1	16	CASNAPGRRRNNEQFF
TRBV6-5	-	TRBJ1-6	13	CASSLARGSPLHF
TRBV5-4	-	TRBJ1-1	13	CASSAPGNTEAFF
TRBV9	TRBD1	TRBJ2-7	16	CASSIGTGGNSYEQYF
TRBV29-1	TRBD1	TRBJ1-2	13	CSESPGTGVGYTF
TRBV9	-	TRBJ2-7	14	CASSPRTAKDEQYF
TRBV18	-	TRBJ2-2	21	CASSPRGGGPRPSGDTGELFF
TRBV28	TRBD2	TRBJ2-3	16	CASTLGTSGRTDTQYF
TRBV4-2	-	TRBJ2-1	14	CASSQGTGGNEQFF
TRBV10-3	-	TRBJ2-7	14	CAISETGSSYEQYF
TRBV5-4	TRBD2	TRBJ2-3	15	CASSLGLAGTDTQYF
TRBV6-4	-	TRBJ2-6	15	CASSDRGSGANVLTF
TRBV10-1	TRBD1	TRBJ1-4	14	CASSALRGHEKLFF
TRBV4-1	-	TRBJ1-1	15	CASSQIDTGNTEAFF
TRBV4-1	-	TRBJ2-7	15	CASSDNRQSSYEQYF
TRBV7-6	TRBD1	TRBJ1-2	17	CASSLDQEDRKGYGYTF
TRBV12-2	-	TRBJ2-1	16	CASRRRLARVFNEQFF
TRBV27	TRBD2	TRBJ2-1	17	CASSILAGGPKIAEQFF
TRBV7-6	TRBD2	TRBJ2-2	16	CASSDPTSRSRGELFF
TRBV28	TRBD2	TRBJ2-7	15	CASSSPGGSGGEQYF
TRBV5-8	TRBD1	TRBJ2-7	14	CASSHRGKGYEQYF
TRBV9	TRBD1	TRBJ2-7	15	CASSASGTGAYEQYF
TRBV14	-	TRBJ2-7	12	CASSQVGVEQYF
TRBV10-1	-	TRBJ2-1	14	CASSRPGPLNEQFF
TRBV19	-	TRBJ2-1	12	CASSSRNNEQFF
TRBV29-1	TRBD1	TRBJ1-1	12	CSVRTGATEAFF
TRBV28	TRBD1	TRBJ2-3	15	CASRLGQTSTDTQYF
TRBV30	TRBD2	TRBJ2-1	17	CAWSSKQRLARYNEQFF
TRBV6-5	-	TRBJ1-5	14	CATASGRDNQPQHF
TRBV18	-	TRBJ2-7	14	CASSPSGFVYEQYF
TRBV6-5	-	TRBJ2-7	16	CASSYGTAPRTYEQYF
TRBV6-1	-	TRBJ2-5	15	CASSDPQRAGETQYF